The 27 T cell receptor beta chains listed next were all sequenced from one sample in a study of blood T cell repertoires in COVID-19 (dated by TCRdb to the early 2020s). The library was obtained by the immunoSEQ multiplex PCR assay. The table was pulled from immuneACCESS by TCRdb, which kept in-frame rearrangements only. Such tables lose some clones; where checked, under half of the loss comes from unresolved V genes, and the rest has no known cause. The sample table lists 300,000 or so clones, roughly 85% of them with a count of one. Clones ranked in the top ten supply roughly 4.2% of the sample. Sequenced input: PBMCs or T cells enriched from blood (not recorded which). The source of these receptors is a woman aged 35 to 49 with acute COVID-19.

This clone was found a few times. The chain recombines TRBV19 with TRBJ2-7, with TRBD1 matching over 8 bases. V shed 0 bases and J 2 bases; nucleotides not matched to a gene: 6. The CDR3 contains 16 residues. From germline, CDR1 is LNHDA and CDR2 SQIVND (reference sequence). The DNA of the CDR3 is TGTGCCAGTAGTATAGAACGGACAGGGAGCGCCTACGAGCAGTACTTC. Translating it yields CASSIERTGSAYEQYF.

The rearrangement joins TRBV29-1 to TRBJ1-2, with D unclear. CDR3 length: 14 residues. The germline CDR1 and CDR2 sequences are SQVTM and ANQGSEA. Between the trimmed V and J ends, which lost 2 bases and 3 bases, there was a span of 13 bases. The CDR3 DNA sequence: TGCAGCGTTGAATCCGGGAATACCCACTATGGCTACACCTTC. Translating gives CSVESGNTHYGYTF.

DNA for the CDR3: TGTGCCAGCAGCCAAGAGTCTAGCGGGAGCAATCCCTACGAGCAGTACTTC. Translation: CASSQESSGSNPYEQYF. The J gene is TRBJ2-7, the V gene TRBV4-2; 10 bases align to TRBD2. CDR1 and CDR2 (germline): LGHNA, YNFKEQ. CDR3 length: 17 amino acids. The V segment lost 0 bases and the J segment 2 bases; nucleotides outside the gene matches: 7.

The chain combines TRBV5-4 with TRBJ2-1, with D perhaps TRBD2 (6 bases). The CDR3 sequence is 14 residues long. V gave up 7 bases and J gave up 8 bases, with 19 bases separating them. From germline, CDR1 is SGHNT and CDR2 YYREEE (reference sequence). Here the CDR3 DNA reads TGTGCCAGCCAGCGGCGGGAATATAGGGATGAGCAGTTCTTC. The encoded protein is CASQRREYRDEQFF.

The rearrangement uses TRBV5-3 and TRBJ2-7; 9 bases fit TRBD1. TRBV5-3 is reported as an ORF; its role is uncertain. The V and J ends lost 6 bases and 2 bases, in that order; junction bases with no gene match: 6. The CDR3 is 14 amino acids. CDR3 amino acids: CARIGQGRTYEQYF. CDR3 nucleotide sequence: TGTGCCAGAATCGGACAGGGGCGAACCTACGAGCAGTACTTC.

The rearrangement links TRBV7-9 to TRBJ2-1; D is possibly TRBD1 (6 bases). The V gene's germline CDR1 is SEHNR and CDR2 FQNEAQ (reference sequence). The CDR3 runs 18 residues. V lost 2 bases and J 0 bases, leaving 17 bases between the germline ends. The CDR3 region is CASSLFRGDTSSYNEQFF. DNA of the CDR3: TGTGCCAGCAGCTTATTTAGAGGGGACACCAGCTCCTACAATGAGCAGTTCTTC.

The CDR3 reads CASSIDGTGTYGYTF. The DNA for the CDR3 is TGTGCCAGTAGTATAGACGGGACAGGGACCTATGGCTACACCTTC. The V and J genes are TRBV19 and TRBJ1-2; 9 nucleotides match TRBD1. V was pared by 0 bases and J by 4 bases, with 3 bases of the junction left unmatched. CDR1 is LNHDA, CDR2 SQIVND, per germline (reference sequence). The CDR3 runs to 15 residues.

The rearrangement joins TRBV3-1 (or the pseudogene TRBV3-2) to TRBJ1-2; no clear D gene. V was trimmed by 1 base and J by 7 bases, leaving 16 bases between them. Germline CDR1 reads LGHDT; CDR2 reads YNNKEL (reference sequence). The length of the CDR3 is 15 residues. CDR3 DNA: TGTGCCAGCAGCCAAGGCAATCAACTCTTCTCTGGCTACACCTTC. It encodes CASSQGNQLFSGYTF.

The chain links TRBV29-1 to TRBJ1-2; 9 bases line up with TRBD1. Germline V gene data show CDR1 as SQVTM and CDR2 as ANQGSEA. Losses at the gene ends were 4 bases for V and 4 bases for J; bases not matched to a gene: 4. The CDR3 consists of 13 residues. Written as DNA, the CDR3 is TGCAGCGTTGGGGACAGGGCTCTCTATGGCTACACCTTC. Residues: CSVGDRALYGYTF.

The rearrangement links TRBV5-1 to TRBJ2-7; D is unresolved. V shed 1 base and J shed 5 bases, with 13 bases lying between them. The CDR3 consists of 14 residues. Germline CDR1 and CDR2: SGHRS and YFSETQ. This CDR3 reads CASSLLAQKDEQYF. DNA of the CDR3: TGCGCCAGCAGCTTGTTGGCACAGAAGGACGAGCAGTACTTC.

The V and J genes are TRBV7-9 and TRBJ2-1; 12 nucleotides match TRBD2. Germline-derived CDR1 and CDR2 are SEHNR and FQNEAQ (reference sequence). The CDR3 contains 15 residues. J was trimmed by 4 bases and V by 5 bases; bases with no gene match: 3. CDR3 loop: CASSPSGGGYNEQFF. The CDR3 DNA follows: TGTGCCAGCAGCCCTAGCGGGGGGGGATACAATGAGCAGTTCTTC.

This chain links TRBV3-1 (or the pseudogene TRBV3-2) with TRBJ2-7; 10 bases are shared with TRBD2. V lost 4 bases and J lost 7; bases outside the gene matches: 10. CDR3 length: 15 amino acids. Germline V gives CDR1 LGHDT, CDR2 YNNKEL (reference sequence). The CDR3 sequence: CASSPLSGGAREQYF. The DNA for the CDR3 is TGTGCCAGCAGCCCCTTAAGCGGGGGGGCGCGTGAGCAGTACTTC.

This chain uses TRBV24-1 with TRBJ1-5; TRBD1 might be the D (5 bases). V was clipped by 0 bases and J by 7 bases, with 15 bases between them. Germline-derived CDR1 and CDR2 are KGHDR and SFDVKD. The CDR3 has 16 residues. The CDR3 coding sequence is TGTGCCACCAGTGATTTGAAAGGGGCCCATCGGCAGCCCCAGCATTTT. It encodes CATSDLKGAHRQPQHF.

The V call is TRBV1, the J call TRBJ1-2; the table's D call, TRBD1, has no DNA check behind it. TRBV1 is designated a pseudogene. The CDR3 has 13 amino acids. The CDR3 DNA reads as TGCACCAGCAGGACAGGCCTTAACTATGGCTACACCTTC. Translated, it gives CTSRTGLNYGYTF.

This CDR3 reads CASSLLAGGYYGYTF. The CDR3 bases are TGTGCCAGCAGTTTATTGGCAGGGGGGTACTATGGCTACACCTTC. The rearrangement uses TRBV27 and TRBJ1-2; 7 bases align to TRBD1. Germline V gene data show CDR1 as MNHEY and CDR2 as SMNVEV (reference sequence). This CDR3 has 15 residues. The J segment lost 3 bases and the V segment lost 1 base, leaving 5 bases of the junction unmatched.

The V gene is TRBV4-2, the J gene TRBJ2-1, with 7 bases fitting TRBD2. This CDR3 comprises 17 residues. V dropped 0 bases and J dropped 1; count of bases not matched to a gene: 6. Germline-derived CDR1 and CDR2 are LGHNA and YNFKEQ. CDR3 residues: CASSQDHPSGSYNEQFF. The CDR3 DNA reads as TGTGCCAGCAGCCAAGATCACCCTAGCGGATCCTACAATGAGCAGTTCTTC.

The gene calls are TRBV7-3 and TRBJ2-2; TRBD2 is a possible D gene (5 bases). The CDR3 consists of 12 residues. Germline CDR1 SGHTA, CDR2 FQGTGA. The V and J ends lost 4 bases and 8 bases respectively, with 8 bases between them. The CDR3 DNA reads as TGTGCCAGCAGCTCGGGGAAGGGGGAGCTGTTTTTT. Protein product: CASSSGKGELFF.

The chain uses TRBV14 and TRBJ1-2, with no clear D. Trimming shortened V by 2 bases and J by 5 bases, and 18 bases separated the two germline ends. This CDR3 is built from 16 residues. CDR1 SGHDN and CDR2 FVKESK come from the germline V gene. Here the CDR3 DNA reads TGTGCCAGCAGCCAAAGAAGGAGCGGGGTCGGGTATGGCTACACCTTC. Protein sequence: CASSQRRSGVGYGYTF.

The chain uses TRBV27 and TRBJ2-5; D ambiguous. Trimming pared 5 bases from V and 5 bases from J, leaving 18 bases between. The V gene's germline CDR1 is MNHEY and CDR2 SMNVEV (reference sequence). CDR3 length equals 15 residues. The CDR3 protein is CASSRTPAWAETQYF. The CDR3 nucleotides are TGTGCCAGCAGTCGCACCCCCGCTTGGGCGGAGACCCAGTACTTC.

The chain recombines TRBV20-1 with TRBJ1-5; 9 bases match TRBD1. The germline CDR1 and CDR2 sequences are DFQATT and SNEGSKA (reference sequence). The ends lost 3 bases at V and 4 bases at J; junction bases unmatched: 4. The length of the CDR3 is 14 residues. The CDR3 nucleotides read TGCAGTGCTAGTACGGGACAGGGAAATCAGCCCCAGCATTTT. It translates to CSASTGQGNQPQHF.

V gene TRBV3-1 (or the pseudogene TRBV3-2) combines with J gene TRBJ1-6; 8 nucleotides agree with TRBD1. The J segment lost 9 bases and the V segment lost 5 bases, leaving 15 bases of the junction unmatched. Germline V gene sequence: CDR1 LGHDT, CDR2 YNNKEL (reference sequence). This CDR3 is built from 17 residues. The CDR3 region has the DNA TGTGCCAGCAGCGAGGGACAGGCCGACCCTATAAGTTCACCCCTCCACTTT. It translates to CASSEGQADPISSPLHF.

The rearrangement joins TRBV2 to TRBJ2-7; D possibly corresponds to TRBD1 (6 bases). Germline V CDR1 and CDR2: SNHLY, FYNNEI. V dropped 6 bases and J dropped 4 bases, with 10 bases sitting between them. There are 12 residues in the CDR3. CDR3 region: CASRLQGYEQYF. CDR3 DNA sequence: TGTGCCAGCAGATTACAGGGATACGAGCAGTACTTC.

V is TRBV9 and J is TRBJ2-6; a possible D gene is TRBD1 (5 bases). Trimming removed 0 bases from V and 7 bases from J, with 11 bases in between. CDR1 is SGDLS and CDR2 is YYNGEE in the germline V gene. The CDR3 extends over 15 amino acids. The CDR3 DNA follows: TGTGCCAGCAGCGTAGAAGACAGCGTAGCCAACGTCCTGACTTTC. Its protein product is CASSVEDSVANVLTF.

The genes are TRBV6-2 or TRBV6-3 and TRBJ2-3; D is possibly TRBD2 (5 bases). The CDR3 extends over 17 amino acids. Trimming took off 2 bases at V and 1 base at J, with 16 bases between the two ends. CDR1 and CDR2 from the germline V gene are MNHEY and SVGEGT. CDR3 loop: CASSYGPGSPRTDTQYF. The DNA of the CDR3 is TGTGCCAGCAGTTACGGACCGGGAAGCCCTCGCACAGATACGCAGTATTTT.

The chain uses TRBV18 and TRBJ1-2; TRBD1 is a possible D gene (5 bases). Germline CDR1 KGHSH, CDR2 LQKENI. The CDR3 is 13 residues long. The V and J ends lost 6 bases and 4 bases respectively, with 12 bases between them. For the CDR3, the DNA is TGTGCCAGCTCCCCGGACATGAGCTATGGCTACACCTTC. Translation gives CASSPDMSYGYTF.

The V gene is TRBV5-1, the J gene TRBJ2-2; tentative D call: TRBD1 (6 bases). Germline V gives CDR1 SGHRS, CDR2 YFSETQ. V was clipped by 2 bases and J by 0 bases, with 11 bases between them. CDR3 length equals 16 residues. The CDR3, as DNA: TGCGCCAGCAGCTTTAAAACAGGGACGAACACCGGGGAGCTGTTTTTT. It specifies CASSFKTGTNTGELFF. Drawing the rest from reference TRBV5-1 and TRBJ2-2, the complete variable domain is KAGVTQTPRYLIKTRGQQVTLSCSPISGHRSVSWYQQTPGQGLQFLFEYFSETQRNKGNFPGRFSGRQFSNSRSEMNVSTLELGDSALYLCASSFKTGTNTGELFFGEGSRLTVL.

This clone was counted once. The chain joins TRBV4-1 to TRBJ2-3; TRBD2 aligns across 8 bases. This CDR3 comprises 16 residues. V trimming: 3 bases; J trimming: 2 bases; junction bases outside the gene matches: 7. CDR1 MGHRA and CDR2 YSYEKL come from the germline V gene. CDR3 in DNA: TGCGCCAGCAGCCACAACAGCGGGGGCATCACAGATACGCAGTATTTT. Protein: CASSHNSGGITDTQYF.